This paragraph covers one TCR beta chain sequence. The target of this receptor is not known. Base qualities are missing; no much larger clone stands one base away. CDR1 is given as LGHNA and CDR2 as YSLEER, both from the germline V gene. Trimming takes 5 bases off V and 5 bases off J; junction bases not matched to a gene: 13. Reading from cysteine to phenylalanine, the CDR3 counts 16 amino acids. The entry retains the CDR3 DNA only, 48 bases that are in frame from base 1. The sample comes from a study of blood T cells in healthy people across ages (dated by TCRdb to 2014 to 2015). At the level of the whole study: In model experiments, roughly one uniquely barcoded TCR beta cDNA molecule per two T cells was captured by template switching. The donors were split into four age groups: young (average roughly 15 years), middle-aged (39), aged (about 56) and long-lived (approximately 80). For two donors (one aged 18 to 30 and one aged 80 or older), the study analyzed two additional independent replicas of 1 million unique cDNA reads from the same blood draw. To track age-related changes in TCR beta repertoire diversity, the study relied on deep sequencing normalized with unique cDNA molecular identifiers. To avoid experimental bias, donors of different ages were randomly spread across the sequencing lanes. General conclusions and limits of the study: Compared with the aged group, the long-lived group had more naive CD4+ T cells, fewer expanded clones and increased TCR diversity, suggesting age selection. Estimates of total diversity based on one million sequenced T cells were considered lower bounds and underestimates. Because profiling used bulk unsorted PBMCs, naive and antigen-experienced compartments could not be compared conclusively. Observed TCR beta diversity per million T cells fell roughly linearly with age, and a significant reduction was already apparent by age roughly 41. Donor CMV infection status was unknown, potentially confounding age-related changes in expanded clonotypes. There was a strong correlation between observed TCR beta diversity and the percentage of naive T cells measured by flow cytometry.

The donors were roughly 39 Caucasian individuals from Russia, aged 6 to 90 years, who were systemically healthy. Around 9.9 milliliters of peripheral blood were collected from each donor into EDTA-treated Vacutainer tubes. Ficoll-Paque density-gradient centrifugation was used to isolate PBMCs, with at least 7 million obtained per sample. Total RNA, at least 6 micrograms per sample, was extracted from PBMCs with Trizol reagent. The percentages of naive CD45RAhigh/CD27high T cells were determined by flow cytometry on a PBMC aliquot from every donor. The protocol used for the library was 5' RACE. For sequencing, an Illumina HiSeq 2500 was employed. A second PCR of roughly 6 to 11 cycles was run with a J-beta primer mix and a sample-barcoded 5' primer. A unique molecular identifier was introduced onto each TCR beta cDNA molecule by a template-switch 5' adaptor carrying 12 random nucleotides. Each sample yielded at least 3 million CDR3-containing paired-end reads. First-strand cDNA synthesis was performed from all RNA using the Mint cDNA synthesis kit, with priming by a TRBC-specific oligonucleotide. Following uracil-DNA glycosylase treatment, all cDNA underwent a first 18-cycle PCR with the universal primers M1SS and BC2_uni_R. The paper's processing steps were these. Normalization of each sample was performed by random selection of 1 million high-quality reads, each carrying a distinct molecular identifier. Instead of being binned into consensus sequences, reads that shared molecular identifiers were thrown out. MiTCR, run with a Q25 quality threshold and the strictest error-elimination algorithm, handled CDR3 identification, clonotype clustering and error correction. A nonparametric unseen species model with Euler transformation was used to estimate lower-bound total TCR beta diversity. TCRdb cleaned the public reads at Q25 with fastp, built clones with MiXCR and kept in-frame beta chains. Here each entry gathers all rows of one CDR3 protein and keeps the most common genes and DNA. These V and J calls originate from TCRdb's pipeline instead of the authors' own analysis. The sample includes some 710,000 distinct CDR3 sequences, with 22% observed a single time. The ten largest account for 20% to 25% of the sample.

The sequence derives from a man between 70 and 80 years old in good health. The chain links TRBV4-3 with TRBJ1-2; the central 8 bases match TRBD1. Sample: blood. The DNA is as follows: TGCGCCAGCAGCAAAGCCAGACAGGGGCTGGGGTATGGCTACACCTTC. Its translation reads: CASSKARQGLGYGYTF.